Presented here are 10 T cell receptor beta chains from one specimen sequenced in a study of CD8 T cells in ankylosing spondylitis. MiXCR, applied by TCRdb to the 5' RACE reads, yields one record per CDR3 protein. The repertoire holds about 750,000 distinct CDR3 sequences, with under 20% as singletons. Their specific antigens are unknown. Broader study findings: Blood of patients with ankylosing spondylitis appeared to be characterized by a TCR beta motif of fewer than 10 highly homologous variants.

Source material: blood, either unsorted or a sorted T cell fraction (not recorded which). These receptors all stem from a male donor with ankylosing spondylitis.

The chain uses TRBV15 and TRBJ2-2, with 9 nucleotides matching TRBD1. Germline assignment: CDR1 LNHNV and CDR2 YYDKDF (reference sequence). The J segment lost 4 bases and the V segment lost 5 bases, leaving 5 bases of the junction unmatched. This CDR3 region has 15 residues. The CDR3 DNA follows: TGTGCCACCAGCTTCCAGGACAGGGGCACCGGGGAGCTGTTTTTT. This gives the protein CATSFQDRGTGELFF.

A few counts support this clonotype. The rearrangement links TRBV7-9 to TRBJ2-5; the match to TRBD2 covers 7 bases. Per germline, CDR1 SEHNR and CDR2 FQNEAQ (reference sequence). The CDR3 has 14 residues. Trimming took 5 bases from V and 3 from J; bases not matched to a gene: 6. In DNA form, the CDR3 reads TGTGCCAGCAGCGGCCGGGACTATGAAGAGACCCAGTACTTC. Translation gives CASSGRDYEETQYF.

The chain joins TRBV12-3 or TRBV12-4 to TRBJ2-7, with a weak D call TRBD1 (6 bases). V was clipped by 7 bases and J by 4 bases, with 14 bases between them. This CDR3 has 13 residues. DNA for the CDR3: TGTGCCAGCAAGGAGGACAGCCGTTACGAGCAGTACTTC. Protein sequence: CASKEDSRYEQYF.

This clonotype was seen at least ten times. This rearrangement joins TRBV9 to TRBJ2-2; D is unresolved. CDR1 and CDR2 (germline): SGDLS, YYNGEE. This CDR3 is 14 amino acids long. V was trimmed by 0 bases and J by 1 base, leaving 4 bases between them. This CDR3 is CASSVAGNTGELFF. The CDR3 DNA sequence: TGTGCCAGCAGCGTAGCGGGGAACACCGGGGAGCTGTTTTTT.

This sequence joins TRBV12-3 or TRBV12-4 and TRBJ2-2; possible D gene TRBD1, 5 bases. The CDR3 has 17 residues. Trimming shortened V by 1 base and J by 1 base, and 13 bases separated the two germline ends. CDR3 sequence reads: CASSLDSVRVNTGELFF. CDR3 coding DNA: TGTGCCAGCAGTTTAGATAGTGTCAGGGTGAACACCGGGGAGCTGTTTTTT.

This clonotype has just a few counts. The chain links TRBV28 to TRBJ2-5, with D possibly TRBD2 on 5 matching bases. Germline V gene sequence: CDR1 MDHEN, CDR2 SYDVKM. The CDR3 loop spans 13 amino acids. Trimming took off 7 bases at V and 3 bases at J, with 12 bases between the two ends. CDR3 sequence reads: CASTPPGKETQYF. The CDR3 DNA reads as TGTGCCAGCACCCCTCCGGGGAAAGAGACCCAGTACTTC.

This chain links TRBV7-2 with TRBJ2-2; 8 nucleotides agree with TRBD1. V gave up 5 bases and J gave up 7 bases; unmatched junction bases: 3. The CDR3 is made up of 13 amino acids. Germline V CDR1 and CDR2: SGHTA, FQGNSA. CDR3 sequence: CASSVTGVGELFF. The CDR3 DNA is TGTGCCAGCAGCGTGACAGGGGTCGGGGAGCTGTTTTTT. The full variable domain, in which reference TRBV7-2 and TRBJ2-2 provide the parts outside the CDR3, is GAGVSQSPSNKVTEKGKDVELRCDPISGHTALYWYRQSLGQGLEFLIYFQGNSAPDKSGLPSDRFSAERTGGSVSTLTIQRTQQEDSAVYLCASSVTGVGELFFGEGSRLTVL.

There are a few counts of this clonotype. This chain's CDR3 is CASSPTGTQGTEAFF. The CDR3 DNA reads as TGTGCCAGCTCACCTACAGGCACTCAGGGCACTGAAGCTTTCTTT. V usage is TRBV18 and J usage is TRBJ1-1, with a weak D call TRBD1 (5 bases). Per the germline V gene, CDR1 is KGHSH and CDR2 is LQKENI. The V and J ends lost 3 bases and 4 bases respectively, with 15 bases between them. The CDR3 length is 15 residues.

This clonotype was observed a few times. The chain is built from TRBV5-1 and TRBJ2-2; 7 bases fit TRBD2. The CDR3 is 15 residues long. V lost 4 bases and J lost 0; bases outside the gene matches: 3. Germline values: CDR1 SGHRS, CDR2 YFSETQ. In nucleotides, the CDR3 is TGCGCCAGCAGCCGGGGACTATCGAACACCGGGGAGCTGTTTTTT. It encodes CASSRGLSNTGELFF.

In nucleotides, the CDR3 is TGCGCCAGCAGCTGGGCCCAACAGACCACTGAAGCTTTCTTT. Its protein is CASSWAQQTTEAFF. The chain joins TRBV5-1 to TRBJ1-1, with no clear D. The CDR3 length is 14 residues. CDR1 is SGHRS, CDR2 YFSETQ, per germline. The V end lost 3 bases, the J end lost 4 bases, and 13 bases lay between the germline ends.